Below are 20 T cell receptor beta chains sequenced from a single sample in a study of T cells in pancreatic ductal adenocarcinoma listed by TCRdb under 2017. Library preparation employed the immunoSEQ multiplex PCR assay. Held by TCRdb, this immuneACCESS table contains in-frame sequences only and omits some clones. Under half of the omission traces to an unresolved V gene where checked; the cause of the rest is unknown. In this sample the table shows 8,500 to 9,500 clones, about 90% of which occur a single time. Jointly, the top ten make up 3.1% of the sample. The selected pancreatic ductal adenocarcinoma patients had received surgery without neoadjuvant therapy. Source material: PBMCs. Receptors originate from a human donor with pancreatic ductal adenocarcinoma.

This chain links TRBV6-5 with TRBJ2-1; D is ambiguous. The germline V and J ends were trimmed by 7 bases and 3 bases, with 7 bases remaining between them. The CDR3 totals 12 residues. In germline, CDR1 is MNHEY, CDR2 SVGAGI. CDR3 coding DNA: TGTGCCAGCACCGGTTTCTACAATGAGCAGTTCTTC. Translation: CASTGFYNEQFF.

This sequence joins TRBV5-1 and TRBJ1-4; 7 bases match TRBD1. V shed 2 bases, J shed 5 bases, and the junction held 0 bases outside the gene matches. CDR3 size: 13 residues. Germline values: CDR1 SGHRS, CDR2 YFSETQ. The CDR3 reads CASSLQGNEKLFF. The CDR3 bases are TGCGCCAGCAGCTTACAGGGGAATGAAAAACTGTTTTTT.

This rearrangement joins TRBV7-9 to TRBJ1-2; 7 bases align to TRBD1. Trimming removed 5 bases from V and 2 bases from J; junction bases left unmatched: 8. Germline V CDR1 and CDR2: SEHNR, FQNEAQ (reference sequence). The CDR3 has 15 amino acids. CDR3 nucleotides: TGTGCCAGCAGCCCTCAGGGGGTTCGGAACTATGGCTACACCTTC. This sequence encodes CASSPQGVRNYGYTF.

J is TRBJ1-2 and V is TRBV9, with TRBD1 matching over 7 bases. Germline CDR1 SGDLS, CDR2 YYNGEE. The junction had 7 bases not matched to a gene; V was cut back by 3 bases and J by 2 bases. This CDR3 region has 15 residues. The CDR3 nucleotides are TGTGCCAGCAGCGCCCGGACAGGAGAAAACTATGGCTACACCTTC. Translated: CASSARTGENYGYTF.

This rearrangement joins TRBV2 to TRBJ1-2; 8 positions match TRBD1. The J segment lost 6 bases and the V segment lost 7 bases, leaving 7 bases of the junction unmatched. This CDR3 spans 13 amino acids. Germline loops: CDR1 SNHLY, CDR2 FYNNEI. CDR3 DNA sequence: TGTGCCAGCACATCGACAGGGGCGAATGGCTACACCTTC. It codes for CASTSTGANGYTF.

The chain carries TRBV2 and TRBJ1-5, with D tentatively TRBD1 (5 bases). The germline gives CDR1 SNHLY, CDR2 FYNNEI. CDR3 size: 13 residues. The V end was cut by 6 bases, the J end by 5 bases, with 11 bases between. The CDR3 loop is CASRPGLDQPQHF. CDR3 nucleotide sequence: TGTGCCAGCAGGCCAGGGTTGGATCAGCCCCAGCATTTT.

The gene calls are TRBV9 and TRBJ2-2, with 9 positions matching TRBD1. The germline V gene has CDR1 SGDLS and CDR2 YYNGEE. Trimming at V came to 0 bases and at J to 6 bases, leaving 6 bases not matched to a gene. This CDR3 region has 16 residues. The CDR3 DNA sequence: TGTGCCAGCAGCGTAGCGGGGACAGGGACCGCCGGGGAGCTGTTTTTT. As protein: CASSVAGTGTAGELFF.

The gene calls are TRBV15 and TRBJ2-3; D is perhaps TRBD2 (5 bases). With 0 bases removed from V and 4 bases from J, the gap between germline ends came to 17 bases. The germline gives CDR1 LNHNV, CDR2 YYDKDF (reference sequence). The CDR3 has 17 amino acids. The CDR3 DNA reads TGTGCCACCAGCAGAGATGTCGGGCTAGCAAGCGCAGATACGCAGTATTTT. Translated, it gives CATSRDVGLASADTQYF.

The chain carries TRBV15 and TRBJ1-1, with no clear D. V was cut by 0 bases and J by 1 base, with 6 bases left in between. Per the germline V gene, CDR1 is LNHNV and CDR2 is YYDKDF (reference sequence). The CDR3 runs 14 residues. CDR3 amino acids: CATSRDGRNTEAFF. The CDR3 bases are TGTGCCACCAGCAGAGATGGGAGGAACACTGAAGCTTTCTTT.

The V gene is TRBV25-1, the J gene TRBJ2-5, with 7 bases fitting TRBD1. In germline, CDR1 is MGHDK, CDR2 SYGVNS. The CDR3 totals 13 residues. V shed 4 bases and J 5 bases; nucleotides not matched to a gene: 4. The CDR3 region is CASSATGPETQYF. The DNA for the CDR3 is TGTGCCAGCAGTGCGACAGGGCCCGAGACCCAGTACTTC.

V is TRBV7-8 and J is TRBJ1-1, with 9 bases fitting TRBD1. Trimming at V came to 5 bases and at J to 6 bases, leaving 13 bases not matched to a gene. This CDR3 region has 16 residues. Germline assignment: CDR1 SGHVS and CDR2 FQNEAQ. CDR3 protein: CASSLRVGTGFPEAFF. The CDR3 bases are TGTGCCAGCAGCCTCAGAGTTGGGACAGGGTTCCCTGAAGCTTTCTTT. Full variable domain (outside the CDR3, taken from reference TRBV7-8 and TRBJ1-1): GAGVSQSPRYKVAKRGQDVALRCDPISGHVSLFWYQQALGQGPEFLTYFQNEAQLDKSGLPSDRFFAERPEGSVSTLKIQRTQQEDSAVYLCASSLRVGTGFPEAFFGQGTRLTVV.

The rearrangement uses TRBV15 and TRBJ1-4; D remains ambiguous. This CDR3 comprises 11 residues. Trimming stripped 8 bases from V and 6 bases from J, with 7 bases between. Per the germline V gene, CDR1 is LNHNV and CDR2 is YYDKDF (reference sequence). CDR3 in amino acids: CATGLHEKLFF. In DNA, the CDR3 is TGTGCCACCGGGCTGCATGAAAAACTGTTTTTT. The full variable domain, with the rest looked up from reference TRBV15 and TRBJ1-4, is DAMVIQNPRYQVTQFGKPVTLSCSQTLNHNVMYWYQQKSSQAPKLLFHYYDKDFNNEADTPDNFQSRRPNTSFCFLDIRSPGLGDTAMYLCATGLHEKLFFGSGTQLSVL.

The chain is built from TRBV27 and TRBJ2-7; 8 nucleotides align to TRBD1. The germline gives CDR1 MNHEY, CDR2 SMNVEV (reference sequence). V lost 0 bases, J lost 3 bases, and 7 bases stayed unmatched. The CDR3 spans 16 residues. DNA of the CDR3: TGTGCCAGCAGTTTATCGGGGGCAGGGGGCCTCTACGAGCAGTACTTC. The encoded protein is CASSLSGAGGLYEQYF.

V usage is TRBV18 and J usage is TRBJ2-3; 8 nucleotides agree with TRBD2. Germline V gene data show CDR1 as KGHSH and CDR2 as LQKENI. V shed 8 bases, J shed 6 bases, and the junction held 7 bases outside the gene matches. The CDR3 is 13 amino acids. DNA for the CDR3: TGTGCCAGCCAAGGGCGGGAGGCGGATACGCAGTATTTT. This translates into CASQGREADTQYF.

This clone is a singleton in its sample. The chain couples TRBV11-2 to TRBJ2-7; possible D gene TRBD2, 6 bases. This CDR3 contains 12 residues. Germline values: CDR1 SGHAT, CDR2 FQNNGV. Trimming removed 5 bases from V and 4 bases from J, with 9 bases in between. This CDR3 reads CASSKDYYEQYF. The CDR3 DNA reads as TGTGCCAGCAGCAAGGACTATTACGAGCAGTACTTC.

The genes are TRBV7-2 and TRBJ2-1; 9 nucleotides line up with TRBD2. V dropped 3 bases and J dropped 8; count of bases not matched to a gene: 5. Germline CDR1 and CDR2: SGHTA and FQGNSA. There are 14 residues in the CDR3. The DNA for the CDR3 is TGTGCCAGCAGCTTTGGCGGGGGGGCGTATGAGCAGTTCTTC. The encoded protein is CASSFGGGAYEQFF.

The CDR3 protein is CASTEWRGGYNEQFF. For the CDR3, the DNA is TGTGCCAGCACCGAGTGGCGGGGGGGCTACAATGAGCAGTTCTTC. The V gene is TRBV27, the J gene TRBJ2-1; 9 bases are a match to TRBD2. The CDR3 sequence is 15 residues long. The V gene end was trimmed by 7 bases and the J gene end by 3 bases; junction bases not matched to a gene: 7. The V gene's germline CDR1 is MNHEY and CDR2 SMNVEV (reference sequence).

The chain employs TRBV19 and TRBJ2-2, with 10 bases lining up with TRBD2. CDR1 is LNHDA and CDR2 is SQIVND in the germline V gene (reference sequence). The CDR3 length is 14 residues. The V segment lost 4 bases and the J segment 7 bases; nucleotides outside the gene matches: 3. The DNA of the CDR3 is TGTGCCAGTAGTAGACTAGCGGGCGACGGGGAGCTGTTTTTT. Translated, it gives CASSRLAGDGELFF.

This chain uses TRBV7-2 with TRBJ1-3; D ambiguous. Germline-derived CDR1 and CDR2 are SGHTA and FQGNSA. This CDR3 is 14 amino acids long. Trimming took off 5 bases at V and 0 bases at J, with 8 bases between the two ends. The CDR3 DNA reads TGTGCCAGCAGCCGATTCGGCTCTGGAAACACCATATATTTT. Translation gives CASSRFGSGNTIYF.

This chain links TRBV6-6 with TRBJ1-3; D not resolved. The CDR3 covers 16 residues. The V and J ends lost 6 bases and 1 base respectively, with 16 bases between them. Per the germline V gene, CDR1 is MNHNY and CDR2 is SVGAGI (reference sequence). The CDR3 here is CASSQARLSSGNTIYF. CDR3 DNA sequence: TGTGCCAGCAGCCAGGCACGGTTATCATCTGGAAACACCATATATTTT.